Presented here are 18 T cell receptor beta chains from one specimen sequenced in a study of OX40 agonist ivuxolimab in advanced cancers. Clones were sequenced by immunoSEQ multiplex PCR, and TCRdb holds only the in-frame ones, with some missing. Of about 100,000 clones in the sample, 89% were seen once. The sample consisted of CD4+ or CD8+ T cells sorted from blood, taken in a trial of the OX40 agonist ivuxolimab. The receptors stem from an adult with an advanced solid tumor such as melanoma, head and neck, liver or kidney cancer.

The chain is built from TRBV6-5 and TRBJ1-2; maybe TRBD1 (6 bases). This CDR3 comprises 14 residues. Trimming cost V 5 bases and J 7 bases, with 17 bases left between them. Per germline, CDR1 MNHEY and CDR2 SVGAGI. CDR3 sequence: CASSPQSGAFGYTF. The DNA for the CDR3 is TGTGCCAGCAGTCCCCAATCAGGGGCTTTTGGCTACACCTTC.

A word on this clone: Lacking the conserved final phenylalanine or tryptophan, this CDR3 likely reflects a read error. The limits of the CDR3 on the DNA are not certain, so only TCRdb's listed CDR3 is given. J is TRBJ1-5 and V is TRBV6-1; TRBD1 is the table's D call, not checked against the DNA. CDR1 is MNHNS and CDR2 is SASEGT in the germline V gene. The CDR3 region is 10 residues in length, termini included. The chain's CDR3 is CASSEPDRKR.

J is TRBJ2-7 and V is TRBV5-4, with D unresolved. This CDR3 has 12 amino acids. Looked up from germline, CDR1 is SGHNT and CDR2 is YYREEE (reference sequence). V lost 4 bases, J lost 4 bases, and 9 bases lay in between. CDR3 DNA sequence: TGTGCCAGCAGCCGCCCGGGTTACGAGCAGTACTTC. Translation gives CASSRPGYEQYF. Supplemented by reference TRBV5-4 and TRBJ2-7, the full variable domain reads ETGVTQSPTHLIKTRGQQVTLRCSSQSGHNTVSWYQQALGQGPQFIFQYYREEENGRGNFPPRFSGLQFPNYSSELNVNALELDDSALYLCASSRPGYEQYFGPGTRLTVT.

The rearrangement joins TRBV4-1 to TRBJ2-4; D tentatively fits TRBD1 or TRBD2 (6 bases each). Trimming left V 2 bases short and J 12 bases short, with 14 bases between. CDR1 is MGHRA and CDR2 is YSYEKL in the germline V gene. The CDR3 is 13 amino acids. In DNA, the CDR3 is TGCGCCAGCAGCCAAACCCCGGGGGCGGGTCAGTACTTC. Protein: CASSQTPGAGQYF.

The J gene is TRBJ2-2, the V gene TRBV27; D call uncertain. The germline V gene has CDR1 MNHEY and CDR2 SMNVEV (reference sequence). The CDR3 totals 15 residues. The V end lost 6 bases, the J end lost 5 bases, and 16 bases lay between the germline ends. CDR3 residues: CASRSTAIWTGELFF. DNA of the CDR3: TGTGCCAGCAGATCGACGGCCATCTGGACCGGGGAGCTGTTTTTT.

This CDR3 is CASSATWGAMGGELFF. The CDR3 coding sequence is TGTGCCAGCAGCGCCACATGGGGGGCCATGGGCGGGGAGCTGTTTTTT. V is TRBV9 and J is TRBJ2-2; D could derive from TRBD1 or TRBD2 (6 bases each). CDR1 and CDR2 from the germline V gene are SGDLS and YYNGEE. The CDR3 length is 16 residues. Trimming pared 3 bases from V and 7 bases from J, leaving 19 bases between.

V is TRBV18 and J is TRBJ1-1, with D perhaps matching TRBD1 (6 bases). Trimming removed 9 bases at V and 1 base at J, with 12 bases between. CDR1 KGHSH and CDR2 LQKENI come from the germline V gene. The length of the CDR3 is 13 residues. CDR3 bases: TGTGCCAGTTCAACAGGGAGGAACACTGAAGCTTTCTTT. Its translation: CASSTGRNTEAFF.

CDR3 region: CATSRGGGLETQYF. The CDR3 coding sequence is TGTGCCACCAGCAGAGGAGGAGGGTTGGAGACCCAGTACTTC. V gene TRBV15 combines with J gene TRBJ2-5; D possibly corresponds to TRBD2 (6 bases). V was pared by 1 base and J by 5 bases, with 11 bases between. This CDR3 has 14 residues. In germline, CDR1 is LNHNV, CDR2 YYDKDF (reference sequence).

In nucleotides, the CDR3 is TGTGCCAGCTCACCACACCAGGGGACCGAAGCTTTCTTT. It codes for CASSPHQGTEAFF. The chain has TRBV18 and TRBJ1-1, with D possibly being TRBD1 (6 bases). Germline CDR1 KGHSH, CDR2 LQKENI. Trimming took off 1 base at V and 8 bases at J, with 11 bases between the two ends. The CDR3 is 13 residues long.

The J gene is TRBJ1-1, the V gene TRBV19, with 7 bases matching TRBD1. J gave up 0 bases and V 3 bases, and 7 bases lay outside the gene matches. The CDR3 is made up of 16 amino acids. Germline CDR1 is LNHDA and CDR2 is SQIVND (reference sequence). CDR3 bases: TGTGCCAGTAGTATGAACAGGGGCTTAATGAACACTGAAGCTTTCTTT. Its protein is CASSMNRGLMNTEAFF.

The chain uses TRBV7-2 and TRBJ2-2; D is possibly TRBD2 (6 bases). The CDR3 runs to 16 residues. Germline CDR1 is SGHTA and CDR2 is FQGNSA. Trimming removed 5 bases from V and 4 bases from J, with 17 bases in between. CDR3 loop: CASSPVGGIGTGELFF. CDR3 coding DNA: TGTGCCAGCAGCCCCGTCGGGGGAATAGGCACCGGGGAGCTGTTTTTT. The entire variable domain, with the rest obtained from reference TRBV7-2 and TRBJ2-2, is as follows: GAGVSQSPSNKVTEKGKDVELRCDPISGHTALYWYRQSLGQGLEFLIYFQGNSAPDKSGLPSDRFSAERTGGSVSTLTIQRTQQEDSAVYLCASSPVGGIGTGELFFGEGSRLTVL.

The V gene is TRBV6-5, the J gene TRBJ2-3; D is possibly TRBD2 (5 bases). From germline, CDR1 is MNHEY and CDR2 SVGAGI. CDR3 length equals 15 residues. V lost 7 bases and J lost 2, with 16 bases in between. Written as DNA, the CDR3 is TGTGCCAGCACCCGTGACGGGAAAAACACAGATACGCAGTATTTT. Translated: CASTRDGKNTDTQYF.

The chain uses TRBV6-6 and TRBJ1-5; D is possibly TRBD1 (6 bases). The V and J ends lost 6 bases and 4 bases respectively, with 16 bases between them. The CDR3 runs 15 residues. From germline, CDR1 is MNHNY and CDR2 SVGAGI (reference sequence). In DNA, the CDR3 is TGTGCCAGCAGCAACCCGGGGACAAGAAATCAGCCCCAGCATTTT. Its protein is CASSNPGTRNQPQHF.

The V and J genes are TRBV2 and TRBJ1-2; no reliable D call. The CDR3 loop spans 15 amino acids. From germline, CDR1 is SNHLY and CDR2 FYNNEI. The germline V and J ends were trimmed by 0 bases and 6 bases, with 14 bases remaining between them. CDR3 residues: CASSEALLVRDGYTF. CDR3 bases: TGTGCCAGCAGTGAAGCGCTTCTTGTAAGAGATGGCTACACCTTC.

The chain links TRBV6-1 to TRBJ2-7, with TRBD2 matching 9 bases. The CDR3 consists of 14 residues. With V trimmed by 4 bases and J by 4 bases, 5 bases remained unmatched. Germline values: CDR1 MNHNS, CDR2 SASEGT. This CDR3 reads CASSASGLAYEQYF. Written as DNA, the CDR3 is TGTGCCAGCAGTGCCTCGGGACTAGCTTACGAGCAGTACTTC.

Only one count was recorded for this clone. This rearrangement joins TRBV30 to TRBJ2-3; D is unresolved. Germline values: CDR1 GTSNPN, CDR2 SVGIG (reference sequence). The germline V and J ends were trimmed by 1 base and 4 bases, with 9 bases remaining between them. CDR3 length: 13 amino acids. The CDR3 DNA sequence: TGTGCCTGGAGTGCATTAGGCCCAGATACGCAGTATTTT. Its protein is CAWSALGPDTQYF.

The chain recombines TRBV6-1 with TRBJ2-2; TRBD1 agrees at 8 bases. The CDR3 has 14 amino acids. Germline V gene lookup returns CDR1 MNHNS and CDR2 SASEGT. V was pared by 11 bases and J by 6 bases, with 11 bases of the junction left unmatched. The CDR3 sequence: CAGSFQGAAGELFF. Here the CDR3 DNA reads TGTGCCGGGTCATTCCAGGGGGCCGCCGGGGAGCTGTTTTTT.

The chain employs TRBV6-1 and TRBJ2-7, with D perhaps matching TRBD1 (6 bases). This CDR3 is built from 14 residues. Trimming stripped 6 bases from V and 7 bases from J, with 19 bases between. Germline V gene lookup returns CDR1 MNHNS and CDR2 SASEGT. The CDR3 protein is CASRPGHAMGEQYF. The CDR3 DNA follows: TGTGCCAGCAGGCCGGGACACGCAATGGGGGAGCAGTACTTC.